This T cell receptor (beta chain) was profiled in a study of blood T cell repertoires in COVID-19. Across the whole study: T cells, B-cell-depleted T cells, or PBMCs supplied cDNA or gDNA.

The ends were cut back, 4 bases at V and 0 bases at J, with 11 bases in the middle. This CDR3 comprises 15 residues. CDR1 and CDR2 from the germline V gene are MNHEY and SVGEGT. The assay was immunoSEQ multiplex PCR, and TCRdb's table has in-frame clones only and misses some. The sample shows 100,000 to 150,000 clones, approximately 85% of them seen only once. The material sequenced was peripheral blood. The TCR originated in a man at least 80 years old with active or convalescent COVID-19. This chain uses TRBV6-2 or TRBV6-3 with TRBJ2-3, with a possible D match to TRBD2 (5 bases). This CDR3 is CASSSTGRSTDTQYF. The CDR3 region has the DNA TGTGCCAGCAGTTCCACGGGAAGAAGCACAGATACGCAGTATTTT.